One T cell receptor beta chain is described in this entry. Treatment indicated: roughly 20 received Ad26.COV2.S at low or high dose, single or two shots; several received placebo; per-sample allocation not given. Vaccine and placebo recipients were sampled on day 63 after the first injection. The data belong to a study of Ad26.COV2.S vaccination and SARS-CoV-2 variants. Study overall: Within the COV1001 Ad26.COV2.S trial arm, the donor was enrolled. Administration of Ad26.COV2.S was intramuscular, either once or twice 56 days apart.

There are 13 residues in the CDR3. The germline V gene has CDR1 SGHTA and CDR2 FQGTGA. V was trimmed by 6 bases and J by 4 bases, leaving 12 bases between them. TCRdb's copy holds only in-frame clones and misses some; the assay was immunoSEQ multiplex PCR. The sample shows more than 250,000 clones, about 87% of them seen only once. The material sequenced was peripheral blood, taken in a trial of Ad26.COV2.S vaccine versus placebo. This chain joins TRBV7-3 and TRBJ1-1, with D possibly being TRBD1 (5 bases). The receptor was derived from a person aged 18-60 years who received the Ad26.COV2.S COVID-19 vaccine or a placebo. CDR3 sequence reads: CASRSSGGTEAFF. In DNA form, the CDR3 reads TGTGCCAGCAGATCTTCGGGGGGCACTGAAGCTTTCTTT.